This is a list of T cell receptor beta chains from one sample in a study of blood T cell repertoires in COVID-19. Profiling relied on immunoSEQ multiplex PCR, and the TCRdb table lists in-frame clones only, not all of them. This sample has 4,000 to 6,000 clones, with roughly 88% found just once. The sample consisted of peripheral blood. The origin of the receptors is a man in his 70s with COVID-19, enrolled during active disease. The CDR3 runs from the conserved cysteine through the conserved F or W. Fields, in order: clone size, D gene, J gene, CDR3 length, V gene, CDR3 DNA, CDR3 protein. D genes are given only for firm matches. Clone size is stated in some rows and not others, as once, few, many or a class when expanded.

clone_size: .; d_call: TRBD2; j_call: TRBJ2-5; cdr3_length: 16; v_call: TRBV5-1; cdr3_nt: TGCGCCAGCAGCTTGACCGGGACTAGCGGGGGGGAGACCCAGTACTTC; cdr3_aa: CASSLTGTSGGETQYF
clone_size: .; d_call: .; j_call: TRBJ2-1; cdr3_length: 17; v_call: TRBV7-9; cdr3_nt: TGTGCCAGCACCCACCCCGGAGGGGGGGCCTTCGCGAATGAGCAGTTCTTC; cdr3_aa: CASTHPGGGAFANEQFF
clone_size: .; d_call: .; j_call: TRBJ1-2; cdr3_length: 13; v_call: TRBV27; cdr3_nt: TGTGCCAGCAGTTTAGCAGTTAACTATGGCTACACCTTC; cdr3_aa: CASSLAVNYGYTF
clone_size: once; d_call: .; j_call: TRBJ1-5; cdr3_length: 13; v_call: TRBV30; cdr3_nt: TGTGCCTGGGCTAGTTATAGCAATCAGCCCCAGCATTTT; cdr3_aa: CAWASYSNQPQHF
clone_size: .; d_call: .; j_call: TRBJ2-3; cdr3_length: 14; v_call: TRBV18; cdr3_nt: TGTGCCAGCTCACTGGACGGGCCGGGATATACGCAGTATTTT; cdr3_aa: CASSLDGPGYTQYF
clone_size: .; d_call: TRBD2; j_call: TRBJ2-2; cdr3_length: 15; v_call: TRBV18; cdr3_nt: TGTGCCAGCTCACCTGACGGGAGGGGTACCGGGGAGCTGTTTTTT; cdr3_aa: CASSPDGRGTGELFF
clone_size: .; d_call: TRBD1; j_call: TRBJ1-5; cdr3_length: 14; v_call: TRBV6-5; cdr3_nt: TGTGCCAGCACCGCCGGGACAGCGTCTCAGCCCCAGCATTTT; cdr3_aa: CASTAGTASQPQHF
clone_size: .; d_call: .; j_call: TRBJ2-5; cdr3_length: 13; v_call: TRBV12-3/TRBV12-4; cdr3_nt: TGTGCCAGCCTACAGGGCCGCCAAGAGACCCAGTACTTC; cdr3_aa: CASLQGRQETQYF
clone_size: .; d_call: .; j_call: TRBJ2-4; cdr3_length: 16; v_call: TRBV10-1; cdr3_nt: TGCGCCAGCAGTGAGTCGACTCCTGGGGCCAAAAACATTCAGTACTTC; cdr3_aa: CASSESTPGAKNIQYF
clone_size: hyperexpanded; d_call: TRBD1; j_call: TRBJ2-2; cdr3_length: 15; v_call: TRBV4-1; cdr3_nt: TGCGCCAGCAGCCGTGGGACAGGGAATGCCGGGGAGCTGTTTTTT; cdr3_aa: CASSRGTGNAGELFF
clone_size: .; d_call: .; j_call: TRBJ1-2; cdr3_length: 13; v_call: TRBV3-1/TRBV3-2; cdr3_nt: TGTGCCAGCAGCCCCCGTTCCCTCTATGGCTACACCTTC; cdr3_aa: CASSPRSLYGYTF
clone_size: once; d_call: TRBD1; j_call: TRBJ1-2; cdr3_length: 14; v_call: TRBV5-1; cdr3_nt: TGCGCCAGCAGCCCCGGGAGGGACAGCTATGGCTACACCTTC; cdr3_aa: CASSPGRDSYGYTF
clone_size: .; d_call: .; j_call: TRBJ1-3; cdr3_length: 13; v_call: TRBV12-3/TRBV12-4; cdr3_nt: TGTGCCAGCAGTTTCGGCTCTGGAAACACCATATATTTT; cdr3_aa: CASSFGSGNTIYF
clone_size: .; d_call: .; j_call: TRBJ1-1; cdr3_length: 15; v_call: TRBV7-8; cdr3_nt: TGTGCCAGCAGCCCTTACGCGACAACGAACACTGAAGCTTTCTTT; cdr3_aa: CASSPYATTNTEAFF
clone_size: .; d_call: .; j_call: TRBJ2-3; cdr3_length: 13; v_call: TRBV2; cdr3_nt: TGTGCCAGTATGTCCTTCGGCACAGATACGCAGTATTTT; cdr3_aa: CASMSFGTDTQYF
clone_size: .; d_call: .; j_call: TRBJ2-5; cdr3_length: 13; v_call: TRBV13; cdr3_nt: TGTGCCAGCAGCTTAGGGAGCTTTGAGACCCAGTACTTC; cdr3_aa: CASSLGSFETQYF